The 21 T cell receptor beta chains reported below all come from one sample, sequenced in a study of blood T cell repertoires in COVID-19. TCRdb keeps only in-frame clones here, not all; method: immunoSEQ multiplex PCR. The sample includes 110,000 to 150,000 clones, around 89% seen only once; the top ten take 3%. The sequencing input was peripheral blood. The receptors here all came from a woman aged 55 to 70 with active COVID-19.

The rearrangement joins TRBV19 to TRBJ2-5; weak D call: TRBD2 (5 bases). Germline V gene lookup returns CDR1 LNHDA and CDR2 SQIVND (reference sequence). The CDR3 loop spans 16 amino acids. With 3 bases removed from V and 5 bases from J, the gap between germline ends came to 19 bases. The CDR3 region has the DNA TGTGCCAGTAGTATCGTCGGGGTACCCAAGTCGGAGACCCAGTACTTC. This codes for CASSIVGVPKSETQYF. Full variable domain (remainder filled in from reference TRBV19 and TRBJ2-5): DGGITQSPKYLFRKEGQNVTLSCEQNLNHDAMYWYRQDPGQGLRLIYYSQIVNDFQKGDIAEGYSVSREKKESFPLTVTSAQKNPTAFYLCASSIVGVPKSETQYFGPGTRLLVL.

The chain links TRBV9 to TRBJ2-1; tentative D call: TRBD2 (5 bases). The length of the CDR3 is 16 residues. Germline V gene sequence: CDR1 SGDLS, CDR2 YYNGEE. The germline V and J ends were trimmed by 0 bases and 0 bases, with 10 bases remaining between them. Here the CDR3 reads CASSVVGTSSYNEQFF. The DNA of the CDR3 is TGTGCCAGCAGCGTAGTAGGCACTAGCTCCTACAATGAGCAGTTCTTC.

The DNA for the CDR3 is TGCGCCAGCAGCTTGGTAAGGGGACAGGTGTACAATGAGCAGTTCTTC. Its protein product is CASSLVRGQVYNEQFF. V and J are TRBV5-1 and TRBJ2-1; TRBD1 agrees at 8 bases. Germline V lookup: CDR1 SGHRS, CDR2 YFSETQ. V lost 0 bases to trimming and J lost 4 bases; unmatched junction nucleotides: 6. The CDR3 totals 16 residues.

This sequence joins TRBV29-1 and TRBJ1-1; TRBD1 aligns across 8 bases. Germline CDR1 reads SQVTM; CDR2 reads ANQGSEA. The CDR3 has 12 residues. J lost 1 base, V lost 7 bases, and 2 bases had no gene match. This CDR3 reads CSGDRTNTEAFF. CDR3 bases: TGCAGCGGGGACAGGACGAACACTGAAGCTTTCTTT.

J is TRBJ2-3 and V is TRBV7-2; 8 nucleotides match TRBD2. The CDR3 contains 18 residues. CDR1 is SGHTA, CDR2 FQGNSA, per germline. After removal of 2 bases from V and 0 bases from J, the junction contained 10 bases not matched to a gene. The CDR3: CASSLRSRQRGSTDTQYF. CDR3 bases: TGTGCCAGCAGCTTAAGGTCGCGCCAGCGGGGGAGCACAGATACGCAGTATTTT.

This chain connects TRBV5-3 to TRBJ1-3; weak D call: TRBD1 (5 bases). TRBV5-3 is annotated as an ORF whose role is uncertain. The V end was cut by 8 bases, the J end by 3 bases, with 18 bases between. This CDR3 has 15 residues. CDR3 coding DNA: TGTGCCAGCAAACTGCAGGGCTCTAGTGGAAACACCATATATTTT. It codes for CASKLQGSSGNTIYF.

V usage is TRBV28 and J usage is TRBJ2-3; D might be TRBD1 (7 bases). The germline V gene has CDR1 MDHEN and CDR2 SYDVKM. The CDR3 consists of 14 residues. V dropped 5 bases and J dropped 6 bases, with 15 bases sitting between them. This chain's CDR3 is CASSPHQGGDTQYF. In nucleotides, the CDR3 is TGTGCCAGCAGTCCCCATCAGGGGGGCGATACGCAGTATTTT.

This clone was detected only once. V and J are TRBV19 and TRBJ1-2; D might be TRBD1 (6 bases). The CDR3 is 14 amino acids. Trimming took off 7 bases at V and 5 bases at J, with 17 bases between the two ends. Germline V lookup: CDR1 LNHDA, CDR2 SQIVND (reference sequence). The DNA of the CDR3 is TGTGCCAGTAACAGGGCCGATTCACTGTATGGCTACACCTTC. As protein: CASNRADSLYGYTF. Supplemented by reference TRBV19 and TRBJ1-2, the full variable domain reads DGGITQSPKYLFRKEGQNVTLSCEQNLNHDAMYWYRQDPGQGLRLIYYSQIVNDFQKGDIAEGYSVSREKKESFPLTVTSAQKNPTAFYLCASNRADSLYGYTFGSGTRLTVV.

The V call is TRBV19, the J call TRBJ2-1, with 9 bases fitting TRBD2. The CDR3 is made up of 15 amino acids. The ends lost 7 bases at V and 4 bases at J; junction bases unmatched: 8. Germline V gene lookup returns CDR1 LNHDA and CDR2 SQIVND (reference sequence). The CDR3 bases are TGTGCCAGTAAGTCCACGGCGGGAGGGTACAATGAGCAGTTCTTC. Protein: CASKSTAGGYNEQFF.

The V call is TRBV28, the J call TRBJ1-2; the D gene is possibly TRBD1 (6 bases). The CDR3 contains 12 residues. Germline V gene lookup returns CDR1 MDHEN and CDR2 SYDVKM. With 6 bases removed from V and 8 bases from J, the gap between germline ends came to 13 bases. DNA of the CDR3: TGTGCCAGCAGCAGACAGGTACAAGGCTACACCTTC. Its translation: CASSRQVQGYTF.

The CDR3 region has the DNA TGTGCCATGCGTGGGACAGGGGGCAATACTGAAGCTTTCTTT. It is translated as CAMRGTGGNTEAFF. The V and J genes are TRBV10-3 and TRBJ1-1; 12 nucleotides agree with TRBD1. The CDR3 runs to 14 residues. With V trimmed by 9 bases and J by 5 bases, 7 bases remained unmatched. Per germline, CDR1 ENHRY and CDR2 SYGVKD.

The chain joins TRBV6-2 or TRBV6-3 to TRBJ2-2, with TRBD1 matching over 7 bases. J lost 0 bases, V lost 2 bases, and 0 bases had no gene match. CDR3 length equals 15 residues. Germline V gives CDR1 MNHEY, CDR2 SVGEGT. In DNA form, the CDR3 reads TGTGCCAGCAGTTACGGGACAGCGAACACCGGGGAGCTGTTTTTT. This codes for CASSYGTANTGELFF.

Of note for this clone: At one boundary the junction diverges from the germline segment, which might be a read error. The V call is TRBV11-2, the J call TRBJ2-7; unclear D gene. The CDR3 has 11 residues. Germline V gene sequence: CDR1 SGHAT, CDR2 FQNNGV. DNA of the CDR3: TGTGCCAGCAGCTTGGTCGGCAGCAGGCTCTTC. It yields the protein CASSLVGSRLF. Drawing the rest from reference TRBV11-2 and TRBJ2-7, the complete variable domain is EAGVAQSPRYKIIEKRQSVAFWCNPISGHATLYWYQQILGQGPKLLIQFQNNGVVDDSQLPKDRFSAERLKGVDSTLKIQPAKLEDSAVYLCASSLVGSRLFGPGTRLTVT.

CDR3 protein: CANSVGPGDSPLHF. The CDR3 DNA follows: TGTGCCAACTCCGTGGGACCGGGGGATTCACCCCTCCACTTT. The J gene is TRBJ1-6, the V gene TRBV18; the D gene is possibly TRBD1 (5 bases). The V end lost 10 bases, the J end lost 8 bases, and 18 bases lay between the germline ends. This CDR3 comprises 14 residues. Per the germline V gene, CDR1 is KGHSH and CDR2 is LQKENI.

V usage is TRBV30 and J usage is TRBJ2-1; no clear D gene. Trimming removed 0 bases from V and 7 bases from J, with 4 bases in between. CDR3 length: 11 amino acids. CDR1 is GTSNPN, CDR2 SVGIG, per germline (reference sequence). The CDR3 loop is CAWSVRNEQFF. The CDR3 bases are TGTGCCTGGAGTGTACGGAATGAGCAGTTCTTC.

The J gene is TRBJ1-2, the V gene TRBV30; possibly TRBD1 for D (6 bases). V was clipped by 2 bases and J by 4 bases, with 17 bases between them. CDR1 and CDR2 from the germline V gene are GTSNPN and SVGIG (reference sequence). This CDR3 has 15 amino acids. The chain's CDR3 is CAWSRGGAHGYGYTF. CDR3 DNA sequence: TGTGCCTGGAGTAGAGGGGGGGCGCACGGCTATGGCTACACCTTC.

The V call is TRBV18, the J call TRBJ1-3; a weak D match, TRBD1 (6 bases). V shed 0 bases and J shed 6 bases, with 12 bases lying between them. This CDR3 region has 15 residues. CDR1 and CDR2 from the germline V gene are KGHSH and LQKENI. The CDR3 reads CASSPPSQGVNTIYF. CDR3 DNA: TGTGCCAGCTCACCACCGTCACAGGGAGTAAACACCATATATTTT. The whole variable domain, filled in from reference TRBV18 and TRBJ1-3, reads NAGVMQNPRHLVRRRGQEARLRCSPMKGHSHVYWYRQLPEEGLKFMVYLQKENIIDESGMPKERFSAEFPKEGPSILRIQQVVRGDSAAYFCASSPPSQGVNTIYFGEGSWLTVV.

The rearrangement joins TRBV23-1 to TRBJ1-1; 8 nucleotides line up with TRBD1. Being an ORF, TRBV23-1 has a function that is uncertain. CDR3 length: 16 amino acids. After removal of 4 bases from V and 0 bases from J, the junction contained 7 bases not matched to a gene. CDR3 amino acids: CASSPEDRGMNTEAFF. In DNA, the CDR3 is TGCGCCAGCAGTCCGGAAGACAGGGGAATGAACACTGAAGCTTTCTTT.

The rearrangement joins TRBV29-1 to TRBJ2-3; TRBD2 matches 9 bases. CDR1 SQVTM and CDR2 ANQGSEA come from the germline V gene. The CDR3 runs 15 residues. J lost 10 bases, V lost 5 bases, and 16 bases had no gene match. CDR3 region: CSVPSGVAGVGAQYF. DNA of the CDR3: TGCAGCGTTCCAAGTGGGGTAGCGGGAGTTGGTGCGCAGTATTTT.

This chain uses TRBV11-2 with TRBJ2-3; 13 bases agree with TRBD2. CDR1 and CDR2 (germline): SGHAT, FQNNGV. Germline trimming cut 5 bases from V and 3 bases from J; bases unmatched to any gene: 5. The CDR3 runs 16 residues. The CDR3 spells CASSRTSGSGTDTQYF. The CDR3 DNA is TGTGCCAGCAGCCGGACTAGCGGGAGTGGGACAGATACGCAGTATTTT.

The chain carries TRBV5-6 and TRBJ1-1; D gene ambiguous. CDR3 size: 14 residues. Germline V CDR1 and CDR2: SGHDT, YYEEEE. The V end was cut by 0 bases, the J end by 1 base, with 7 bases between. The CDR3 DNA sequence: TGTGCCAGCAGCTTGGCCGGGAGGAACACTGAAGCTTTCTTT. It translates to CASSLAGRNTEAFF. The full variable domain, rest sourced from reference TRBV5-6 and TRBJ1-1, is DAGVTQSPTHLIKTRGQQVTLRCSPKSGHDTVSWYQQALGQGPQFIFQYYEEEERQRGNFPDRFSGHQFPNYSSELNVNALLLGDSALYLCASSLAGRNTEAFFGQGTRLTVV.